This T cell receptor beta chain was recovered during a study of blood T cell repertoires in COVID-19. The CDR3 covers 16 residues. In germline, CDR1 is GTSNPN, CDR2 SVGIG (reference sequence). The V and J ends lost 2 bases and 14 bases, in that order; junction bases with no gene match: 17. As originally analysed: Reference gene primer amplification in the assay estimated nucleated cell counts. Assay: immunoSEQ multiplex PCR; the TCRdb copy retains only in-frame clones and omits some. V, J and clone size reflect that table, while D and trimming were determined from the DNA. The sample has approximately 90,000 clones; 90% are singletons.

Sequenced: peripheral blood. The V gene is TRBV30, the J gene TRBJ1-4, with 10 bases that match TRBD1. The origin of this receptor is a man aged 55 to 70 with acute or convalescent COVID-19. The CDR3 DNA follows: TGTGCCTGGAGTTACGCCCGGACAGGGGGAGGTGGGACTCTGTTTTTT. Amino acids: CAWSYARTGGGGTLFF.